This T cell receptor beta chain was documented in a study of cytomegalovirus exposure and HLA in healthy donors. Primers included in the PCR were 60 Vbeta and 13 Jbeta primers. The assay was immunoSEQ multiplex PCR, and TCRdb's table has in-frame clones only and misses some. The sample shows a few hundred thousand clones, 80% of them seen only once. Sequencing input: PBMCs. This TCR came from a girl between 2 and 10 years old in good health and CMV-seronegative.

The CDR3, as DNA: TGCAGCGTTGTGGGGGGCCAAGAGACCCAGTACTTC. It translates to CSVVGGQETQYF. The chain couples TRBV29-1 to TRBJ2-5; D might be TRBD2 (6 bases). Trimming stripped 4 bases from V and 1 base from J, with 7 bases between. This CDR3 is built from 12 residues. Per the germline V gene, CDR1 is SQVTM and CDR2 is ANQGSEA.